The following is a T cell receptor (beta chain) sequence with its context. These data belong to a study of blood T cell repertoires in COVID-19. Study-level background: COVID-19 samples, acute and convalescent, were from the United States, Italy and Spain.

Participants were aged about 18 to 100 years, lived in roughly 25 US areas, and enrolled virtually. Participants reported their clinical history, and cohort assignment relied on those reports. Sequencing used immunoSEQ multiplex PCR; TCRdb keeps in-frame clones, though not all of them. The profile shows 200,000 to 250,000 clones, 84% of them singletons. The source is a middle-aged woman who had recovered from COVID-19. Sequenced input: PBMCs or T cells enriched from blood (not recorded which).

CDR3 coding DNA: TGTGCCAGCAGCTTAGGTACGAGACTAGCGGGAAAGAACACCGGGGAGCTGTTTTTT. This translates into CASSLGTRLAGKNTGELFF. The rearrangement uses TRBV11-2 and TRBJ2-2; 11 nucleotides agree with TRBD2. Germline V gives CDR1 SGHAT, CDR2 FQNNGV. J gave up 1 base and V 1 base, and 8 bases lay outside the gene matches. The CDR3 runs 19 residues.